This TCR beta chain was recorded in a study of shared clonotypes between healthy human individuals. Naive CD8 populations comprised CD45RO-negative cells positively selected for CCR7, excluding terminally differentiated effector memory CD45RA+ cells. Everyone who donated was a Caucasian adult who lived in Nashville, Tennessee. V lost 5 bases to trimming and J lost 0 bases, with 16 bases between them. CDR3 length: 17 residues. Germline CDR1 reads MDHEN; CDR2 reads SYDVKM. TCRdb keeps only in-frame clones here, not all; method: immunoSEQ multiplex PCR. The data hold approximately 1.9 million clones, with approximately 92% observed a single time.

The V and J genes are TRBV28 and TRBJ2-2, with TRBD2 as a possible D gene (6 bases). Sequencing was carried out using naive CD8+ T cells from PBMCs. The sequence came from a man aged 18 to 29 in good health. Some clones in this sample may be carry-over from other donors' samples. The CDR3 DNA follows: TGTGCCAGCAGTCACCTACTAGCCGATGCGAACACCGGGGAGCTGTTTTTT. It is translated as CASSHLLADANTGELFF.